This is a list of T cell receptor beta chains from one sample in a study of cytomegalovirus exposure and HLA in healthy donors. Generated by immunoSEQ multiplex PCR, the TCRdb table keeps only in-frame clones and is missing some. There are about 120,000 clones in the sample; about three quarters occur only once, and about 2.5% lies in the top ten. Source material: PBMCs. These receptors were collected from a female donor in good health and CMV-seronegative. Each CDR3 is given with its conserved first and last residue. A D gene is named only where the DNA matches it firmly. Some rows have no size entry. The others give once, few or many, or a class for an expanded clone.

TGTGCCAGCAACAGCGGGGGGGGCTTGAACACCGGGGAGCTGTTTTTT	CASNSGGGLNTGELFF	TRBJ2-2	TRBV27	once	TRBD2
TGTGCCAGCAGCCGGACTCGGACCTACGAGCAGTACTTC	CASSRTRTYEQYF	TRBJ2-7	TRBV11-2	-	-
TGCGCCAGCAGCCAGCCAAGCGGGGGGGCCCGCACCGGGGAGCTGTTTTTT	CASSQPSGGARTGELFF	TRBJ2-2	TRBV4-3	-	TRBD2
TGTGCCACCAGCTTAGCGGGGGGAGAGACCCAGTACTTC	CATSLAGGETQYF	TRBJ2-5	TRBV15	once	TRBD2
TGTGCCAGCAGCTTAGCGTTCGGGGGCAATCAGCCCCAGCATTTT	CASSLAFGGNQPQHF	TRBJ1-5	TRBV7-2	-	-
TGTGCCAGCAGACGACAGGGTATGACTAACACTGAAGCTTTCTTT	CASRRQGMTNTEAFF	TRBJ1-1	TRBV5-6	-	TRBD1
TGTGCCAGCAGCATAGGACAGGGGGTTATAGGCTACACCTTC	CASSIGQGVIGYTF	TRBJ1-2	TRBV5-6	-	TRBD1
TGTGCCAGCAGTGAAGCCGTCCGGAGGTTCCTTTATGGCTACACCTTC	CASSEAVRRFLYGYTF	TRBJ1-2	TRBV6-1	-	-
TGTGCCAGCAGCTTCACCAATGAGGAACACTGGAAAGCTTTCTTT	CASSFTNEEHWKAFF	TRBJ1-1	TRBV11-2	-	-
TGTGCCAGCAGCTTAGGCACGAGGATTTCCTACGAGCAGTACTTC	CASSLGTRISYEQYF	TRBJ2-7	TRBV11-2	-	-
TGTGCCAGTCAACGGACTGCTAATAATGAAAAACTGTTTTTT	CASQRTANNEKLFF	TRBJ1-4	TRBV19	-	-
TGTGCCAGCAGCCCCCAGGGCCCCGGGGGAACCTACGAGCAGTACTTC	CASSPQGPGGTYEQYF	TRBJ2-7	TRBV2	-	-
TGTGCCAGCAGCTTAGCGGGCGGGTGGTACGGCTACACCTTC	CASSLAGGWYGYTF	TRBJ1-2	TRBV11-2	-	-
TGTGCCAGCAGCTTAGTAGCCAGGGCTAAAGCTTTCTTT	CASSLVARAKAFF	TRBJ1-1	TRBV11-2	-	-